Below are 23 T cell receptor beta chains sequenced from a single sample in a study of a mutant IDH1 vaccine in newly diagnosed glioma. Sequenced by immunoSEQ multiplex PCR; TCRdb stores in-frame clones only, minus some. This table has tens of thousands of clones, around 60% appearing once. For these receptors, no antigen is known. The time point is: week 47, end of study. All doses held 300 ug of mutant IDH1 20-mer peptide, with topical imiquimod. This material consisted of peripheral blood mononuclear cells (PBMCs), taken from a glioma patient whose treatment included an IDH1 peptide vaccine. The receptors here all came from a man aged 40-55 years with glioma. Some clones in this sample may be carry-over from other donors' samples.

This clone was detected only a few times. This chain joins TRBV5-1 and TRBJ2-3, with 11 bases identical to TRBD1. Germline loops: CDR1 SGHRS, CDR2 YFSETQ. The CDR3 extends over 12 amino acids. J lost 6 bases, V lost 8 bases, and 2 bases had no gene match. The DNA of the CDR3 is TGCGCCAGTAGGGACAGGGGGGATACGCAGTATTTT. It codes for CASRDRGDTQYF.

This chain joins TRBV5-1 and TRBJ1-2, with D tentatively TRBD1 (5 bases). Between the trimmed V and J ends, which lost 4 bases and 7 bases, there was a span of 23 bases. Per germline, CDR1 SGHRS and CDR2 YFSETQ. The length of the CDR3 is 16 residues. The CDR3 sequence is CASSHTSTELRGGYTF. For the CDR3, the DNA is TGCGCCAGCAGCCATACATCGACAGAATTAAGGGGTGGCTACACCTTC.

This clone was detected only a few times. The chain combines TRBV7-9 with TRBJ1-5, with TRBD1 matching 9 bases. Germline V gives CDR1 SEHNR, CDR2 FQNEAQ (reference sequence). The CDR3 length is 15 residues. Trimming at V came to 0 bases and at J to 7 bases, leaving 4 bases not matched to a gene. The CDR3 nucleotides read TGTGCCAGCAGCTTAGCACAGGGGGCAGAACAGCCCCAGCATTTT. Encoded protein: CASSLAQGAEQPQHF.

The chain's CDR3 is CASTPGLGTYEQYF. For the CDR3, the DNA is TGTGCCAGCACCCCGGGACTAGGGACCTACGAGCAGTACTTC. J is TRBJ2-7 and V is TRBV4-2, with 8 bases lining up with TRBD2. Germline-derived CDR1 and CDR2 are LGHNA and YNFKEQ. The trim removed 7 bases at V and 2 bases at J, leaving 7 bases unmatched. This CDR3 comprises 14 residues.

V and J are TRBV20-1 and TRBJ2-7, with D unresolved. V shed 0 bases and J shed 6 bases, with 6 bases lying between them. The CDR3 covers 11 residues. Germline V gene sequence: CDR1 DFQATT, CDR2 SNEGSKA (reference sequence). CDR3 in DNA: TGCAGTGCTAGAGATTTTGCCGAGCAGTACTTC. It yields the protein CSARDFAEQYF.

This clone has just one count. CDR3 residues: CASSGTGGLYF. In nucleotides, the CDR3 is TGTGCCAGCAGCGGGACAGGGGGGTTGTACTTC. The rearrangement links TRBV9 to TRBJ2-7; 10 bases are a match to TRBD1. The CDR3 runs 11 residues. In germline, CDR1 is SGDLS, CDR2 YYNGEE. The J segment lost 12 bases and the V segment lost 3 bases, leaving 3 bases of the junction unmatched. The variable domain in full, with the rest retrieved from reference TRBV9 and TRBJ2-7, is DSGVTQTPKHLITATGQRVTLRCSPRSGDLSVYWYQQSLDQGLQFLIQYYNGEERAKGNILERFSAQQFPDLHSELNLSSLELGDSALYFCASSGTGGLYFGPGTRLTVT.

The V call is TRBV7-6, the J call TRBJ2-6, with D uncertain. The V end was cut by 5 bases, the J end by 1 base, with 9 bases between. In germline, CDR1 is SGHVS, CDR2 FNYEAQ. CDR3 length: 15 amino acids. The CDR3 protein is CASSPRASGANVLTF. In DNA, the CDR3 is TGTGCCAGCAGCCCACGGGCGTCTGGGGCCAACGTCCTGACTTTC.

V usage is TRBV7-2 and J usage is TRBJ2-1; 12 bases map to TRBD2. CDR3 length: 18 residues. With 4 bases clipped from V and 2 bases from J, the junction kept 9 bases outside the gene matches. Germline V gives CDR1 SGHTA, CDR2 FQGNSA. The CDR3 coding sequence is TGTGCCAGCAGCTCATATCTAGCGGGGGGGCCCCCCTACAATGAGCAGTTCTTC. Protein sequence: CASSSYLAGGPPYNEQFF.

This chain uses TRBV5-8 with TRBJ1-2, with D tentatively TRBD1 (5 bases). This CDR3 has 14 residues. Germline V gene lookup returns CDR1 SGHTS and CDR2 YDEGEE. The ends were cut back, 7 bases at V and 4 bases at J, with 17 bases in the middle. CDR3 residues: CASGLPPQVYGYTF. CDR3 DNA: TGTGCCAGCGGGCTACCCCCACAGGTCTATGGCTACACCTTC.

The chain carries TRBV6-1 and TRBJ1-5, with D unclear. This CDR3 has 13 amino acids. V gave up 10 bases and J gave up 1 base, with 11 bases separating them. The germline V gene encodes CDR1 MNHNS and CDR2 SASEGT. DNA of the CDR3: TGTGCCACCACGGCGGGCAGCAATCAGCCCCAGCATTTT. Residues: CATTAGSNQPQHF.

The rearrangement joins TRBV5-6 to TRBJ2-3, with TRBD2 matching over 13 bases. The CDR3 loop spans 16 amino acids. With V trimmed by 4 bases and J by 6 bases, 8 bases remained unmatched. The germline CDR1 and CDR2 sequences are SGHDT and YYEEEE. The CDR3 DNA sequence: TGTGCCAGCAGCCGGACTAGCGGGGGCAGCAGGGATACGCAGTATTTT. The encoded protein is CASSRTSGGSRDTQYF.

The chain uses TRBV5-1 and TRBJ1-2; D gene unclear. V lost 4 bases to trimming and J lost 5 bases, with 9 bases between them. Germline V gene lookup returns CDR1 SGHRS and CDR2 YFSETQ. This CDR3 comprises 12 residues. The CDR3: CASSQRNYGYTF. CDR3 bases: TGCGCCAGCAGCCAGCGGAATTATGGCTACACCTTC.

The table lists this clone with a count of one. The J gene is TRBJ2-7, the V gene TRBV2; tentatively, D is TRBD2 (7 bases). The CDR3 extends over 15 amino acids. V lost 6 bases to trimming and J lost 0 bases, with 15 bases between them. Germline-derived CDR1 and CDR2 are SNHLY and FYNNEI. In nucleotides, the CDR3 is TGTGCCAGCAGGTCGGGGGGACATAGCTCCTACGAGCAGTACTTC. Its protein is CASRSGGHSSYEQYF.

The chain combines TRBV30 with TRBJ1-2; no clear D gene. The CDR3 runs 13 residues. V was clipped by 5 bases and J by 0 bases, with 10 bases between them. CDR1 is GTSNPN, CDR2 SVGIG, per germline (reference sequence). The CDR3 sequence is CAWQPGTNYGYTF. The CDR3 DNA sequence: TGTGCCTGGCAACCGGGGACTAACTATGGCTACACCTTC.

This rearrangement joins TRBV6-5 to TRBJ1-2, with 11 bases fitting TRBD1. This CDR3 is 15 amino acids long. Germline loops: CDR1 MNHEY, CDR2 SVGAGI. Trimming took 2 bases from V and 6 from J; bases not matched to a gene: 5. CDR3 nucleotide sequence: TGTGCCAGCAGTTACCATCCGGGACAGGGGGATGGCTACACCTTC. This translates into CASSYHPGQGDGYTF.

The V call is TRBV7-9, the J call TRBJ2-7; D gene ambiguous. The germline V gene has CDR1 SEHNR and CDR2 FQNEAQ (reference sequence). Trimming removed 4 bases at V and 5 bases at J, with 6 bases between. The CDR3 spans 11 residues. CDR3: CASSWDNEQYF. The DNA for the CDR3 is TGTGCCAGCAGCTGGGATAACGAGCAGTACTTC.

The chain couples TRBV2 to TRBJ2-3; 7 bases are shared with TRBD1. J was trimmed by 1 base and V by 6 bases; bases with no gene match: 1. Germline CDR1 reads SNHLY; CDR2 reads FYNNEI. The CDR3 contains 13 residues. The CDR3 nucleotides read TGTGCCAGCAGCGGACAGGGCACAGATACGCAGTATTTT. Its protein is CASSGQGTDTQYF.

This clone has a handful of counts. This chain joins TRBV2 and TRBJ2-1; D is unclear. Trimming pared 6 bases from V and 0 bases from J, leaving 9 bases between. The CDR3 contains 14 residues. From germline, CDR1 is SNHLY and CDR2 FYNNEI. In nucleotides, the CDR3 is TGTGCCAGCAGGAGAAGCATCTCCTACAATGAGCAGTTCTTC. Encoded protein: CASRRSISYNEQFF.

The chain couples TRBV10-1 to TRBJ1-4, with D possibly TRBD1 on 5 matching bases. V dropped 0 bases and J dropped 5 bases, with 13 bases sitting between them. The germline V gene has CDR1 WNHNN and CDR2 SYGVQD (reference sequence). The CDR3 covers 16 residues. DNA for the CDR3: TGCGCCAGCAGTGAGTCGAGGACATCGATAAATGAAAAACTGTTTTTT. Protein product: CASSESRTSINEKLFF.

The chain carries TRBV5-6 and TRBJ1-5; a possible D gene is TRBD1 (6 bases). Germline CDR1 SGHDT, CDR2 YYEEEE. V was pared by 3 bases and J by 3 bases, with 13 bases between. CDR3 size: 15 residues. This chain's CDR3 is CASSWGTLANQPQHF. Written as DNA, the CDR3 is TGTGCCAGCAGCTGGGGGACACTCGCCAATCAGCCCCAGCATTTT.

The chain couples TRBV19 to TRBJ2-1; D gene uncertain. The CDR3 runs to 13 residues. Between the trimmed V and J ends, which lost 5 bases and 8 bases, there was a span of 13 bases. Germline loops: CDR1 LNHDA, CDR2 SQIVND (reference sequence). The CDR3: CASSSLFSDEQFF. CDR3 DNA sequence: TGTGCCAGTAGTTCCCTCTTTTCCGATGAGCAGTTCTTC.

This clone was observed a few times. J is TRBJ2-7 and V is TRBV5-4; D is undetermined. Germline loops: CDR1 SGHNT, CDR2 YYREEE (reference sequence). The V and J ends lost 1 base and 5 bases respectively, with 16 bases between them. CDR3 length equals 15 residues. CDR3 DNA sequence: TGTGCCAGCAGCTTGTTTGGAGTTATGAGCGACGAGCAGTACTTC. Translation: CASSLFGVMSDEQYF.

The chain's CDR3 is CASSPDALNSPLHF. The CDR3 region has the DNA TGTGCCAGCAGCCCTGACGCCCTCAATTCACCCCTCCACTTT. The chain joins TRBV27 to TRBJ1-6; the D is unclear. The CDR3 is 14 residues long. Germline V gene sequence: CDR1 MNHEY, CDR2 SMNVEV (reference sequence). Trimming shortened V by 6 bases and J by 7 bases, and 13 bases separated the two germline ends.